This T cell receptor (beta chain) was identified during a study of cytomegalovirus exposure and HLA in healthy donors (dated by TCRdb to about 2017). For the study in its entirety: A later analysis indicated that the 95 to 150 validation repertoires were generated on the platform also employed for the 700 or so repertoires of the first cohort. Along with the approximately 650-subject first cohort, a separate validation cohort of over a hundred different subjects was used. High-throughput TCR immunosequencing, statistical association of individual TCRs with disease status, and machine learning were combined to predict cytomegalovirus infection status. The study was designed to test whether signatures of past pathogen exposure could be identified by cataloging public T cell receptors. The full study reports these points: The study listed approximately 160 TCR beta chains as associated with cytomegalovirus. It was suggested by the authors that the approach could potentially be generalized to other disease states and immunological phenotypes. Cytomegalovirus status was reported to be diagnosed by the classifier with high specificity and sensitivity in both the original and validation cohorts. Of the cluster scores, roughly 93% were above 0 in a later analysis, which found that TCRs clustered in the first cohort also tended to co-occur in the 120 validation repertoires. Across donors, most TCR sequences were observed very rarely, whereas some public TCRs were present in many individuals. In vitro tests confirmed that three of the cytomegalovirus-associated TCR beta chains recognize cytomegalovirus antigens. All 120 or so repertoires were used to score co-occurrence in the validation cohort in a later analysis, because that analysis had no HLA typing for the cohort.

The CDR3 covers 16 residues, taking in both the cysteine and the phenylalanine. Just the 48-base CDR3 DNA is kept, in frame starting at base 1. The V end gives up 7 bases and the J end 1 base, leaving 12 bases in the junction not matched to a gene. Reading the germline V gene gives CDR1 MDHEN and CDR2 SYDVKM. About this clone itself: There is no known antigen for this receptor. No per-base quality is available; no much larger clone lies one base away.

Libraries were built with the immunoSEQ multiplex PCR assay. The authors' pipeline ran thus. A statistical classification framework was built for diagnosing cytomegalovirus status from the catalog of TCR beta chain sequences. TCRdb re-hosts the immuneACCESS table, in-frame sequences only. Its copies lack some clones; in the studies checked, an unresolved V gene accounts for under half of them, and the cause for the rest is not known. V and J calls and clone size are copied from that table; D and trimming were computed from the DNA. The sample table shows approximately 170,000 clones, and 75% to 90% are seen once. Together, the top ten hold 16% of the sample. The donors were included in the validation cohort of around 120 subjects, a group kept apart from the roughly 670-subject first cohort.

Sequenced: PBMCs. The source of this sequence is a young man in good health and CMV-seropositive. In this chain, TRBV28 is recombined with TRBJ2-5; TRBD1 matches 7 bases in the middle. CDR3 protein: CASTRDSPLFQETQYF. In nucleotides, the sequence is TGTGCCAGCACTAGGGACAGCCCATTATTCCAAGAGACCCAGTACTTC.